Reported below is one T cell receptor (beta chain). The record originates from a study of blood T cell repertoires in COVID-19. Study-level information: Both acute and convalescent COVID-19 samples were obtained from the United States, Italy and Spain. The analysed material was cDNA or gDNA that came from T cells, B-cell-depleted T cells, or PBMCs.

The CDR3 runs to 16 residues. Germline V gene data show CDR1 as SGHTA and CDR2 as FQGNSA. Losses at the gene ends were 3 bases for V and 4 bases for J; bases not matched to a gene: 5. Original data processing: Cell counts per sample came from amplifying reference gene primers. Measured with immunoSEQ multiplex PCR; TCRdb has only the in-frame clones, and not every one. V and J calls and clone size are given by that table; D and trimming were obtained from the DNA. The data contain around 110,000 clones, around 80% of them singletons. The chain has TRBV7-2 and TRBJ2-2; 10 bases match TRBD1. The sequencing sample was made of peripheral blood. The sequence derives from a man between 65 and 79 years old with active or convalescent COVID-19. Written as DNA, the CDR3 is TGTGCCAGCAGCTTGCGACAGGGGGCGGGCACCGGGGAGCTGTTTTTT. This sequence encodes CASSLRQGAGTGELFF.